The rows below give T cell receptor beta chains drawn from one sample of a study of beta chain features in type 1 diabetes. Method: immunoSEQ multiplex PCR; TCRdb's copy keeps in-frame clones and lacks some. The sample contains under 90,000 clones, under 35% of which appear only once. Input material: stem cell memory CD4+ T cells from blood. Source of these receptors: a woman between 18 and 29 years old in good health. The CDR3 runs from the conserved cysteine through the conserved F or W. Each record gives: V gene, J gene, CDR3 length, CDR3 protein.

TRBV18,TRBJ2-4,13,CASSPAGINIQYF
TRBV14,TRBJ1-4,14,CASSFRTGGEKLFF
TRBV10-3,TRBJ2-1,15,CAIRSGLAQRDEQFF
TRBV10-3,TRBJ1-3,14,CAISEEPKGNTIYF
TRBV2,TRBJ2-4,12,CASRVGREAQYF
TRBV18,TRBJ2-7,15,CASSPGQGLVNEQYF
TRBV19,TRBJ2-6,16,CASSATGGTGANVLTF
TRBV5-6,TRBJ2-4,14,CASERGMAKNIQYF
TRBV30,TRBJ1-6,16,CAWSSDRGLYGSPLHF
TRBV2,TRBJ1-6,16,CASSEVPGPGDSPLHF
TRBV5-1,-,15,CASSEQGSSSYEQYF
TRBV2,TRBJ1-4,14,CASSHGQDGEKLFF
TRBV2,TRBJ1-5,14,CASSENSGNQPQHF
TRBV9,TRBJ2-4,15,CASSPRSGAKNIQYF
TRBV15,TRBJ1-1,15,CATSRGDRADPEAFF
TRBV6-1,TRBJ1-2,11,CASSERYGYTF
TRBV4-1,TRBJ2-2,18,CASSRRGTGESYTGELFF
TRBV30,TRBJ1-5,14,CAWSGSYSNQPQHF
TRBV4-2,TRBJ1-6,17,CASSQGPGQPVGSPLHF
TRBV18,TRBJ1-1,14,CASSQQGLNTEAFF
TRBV5-1,TRBJ2-5,16,CASSYSGGMYQETQYF
TRBV5-1,TRBJ2-1,12,CASSLQGSTTVF
TRBV6-5,TRBJ2-7,14,CASSYSYRSYEQYF
TRBV15,TRBJ2-3,16,CATSSGAWKSADTQYF
TRBV15,TRBJ1-1,15,CATSRDPGGNTEAFF
TRBV29-1,TRBJ1-2,11,CSVLDTYGYTF
TRBV7-2,TRBJ2-7,15,CASSFPPRGSYEQYF